These T cell receptor beta chains were read from a single sample in a study of Ad26.COV2.S vaccination and SARS-CoV-2 variants. Clones were read by immunoSEQ multiplex PCR, and TCRdb kept only the in-frame ones, dropping some. The sample has 400,000 to 500,000 clones; about 91% are singletons. The sequenced sample was peripheral blood, obtained in a trial of Ad26.COV2.S vaccine versus placebo. The receptors originated from a person between 18 and 65 years old who received the Ad26.COV2.S COVID-19 vaccine or a placebo. Each CDR3 is given with its conserved first and last residue. D genes are given only for firm matches. Clone size is stated in some rows and not others, as once, few, many or a class when expanded.

clone_size,v_call,j_call,d_call,cdr3_aa,cdr3_nt
NA,TRBV6-5,TRBJ1-5,NA,CASSPGNRNQPQHF,TGTGCCAGCAGTCCCGGGAACCGCAATCAGCCCCAGCATTTT
NA,TRBV5-1,TRBJ2-1,NA,CASSFRGQSNYYNEQFF,TGCGCCAGCAGCTTTAGGGGCCAATCAAATTATTACAATGAGCAGTTCTTC
NA,TRBV7-2,TRBJ2-4,NA,CASSLVLGGSIQYF,TGTGCCAGCAGCTTAGTTTTAGGAGGGAGCATTCAGTACTTC
NA,TRBV3-1/TRBV3-2,TRBJ2-3,TRBD2,CASSQVVAGGDTQYF,TGTGCCAGCAGCCAAGTCGTCGCGGGAGGAGATACGCAGTATTTT
NA,TRBV7-9,TRBJ1-1,NA,CASSPTVRYTEAFF,TGTGCCAGCAGCCCGACGGTTAGGTACACTGAAGCTTTCTTT
once,TRBV5-5,TRBJ2-1,NA,CASSFGPDYNEQFF,TGTGCCAGCAGCTTTGGACCCGATTACAATGAGCAGTTCTTC
NA,TRBV4-2,TRBJ2-1,TRBD2,CASSPFLSSGSYNEQFF,TGTGCCAGCAGCCCCTTTCTGTCTAGCGGATCCTACAATGAGCAGTTCTTC
NA,TRBV24-1,TRBJ2-1,TRBD1,CATSDMQGAGSHNEQFF,TGTGCCACCAGTGATATGCAGGGGGCGGGGTCCCACAATGAGCAGTTCTTC
NA,TRBV19,TRBJ1-1,NA,CASRSGGFLRGTEAFF,TGTGCCAGTAGGTCTGGGGGCTTTCTTAGAGGAACTGAAGCTTTCTTT
NA,TRBV2,TRBJ1-4,NA,CASKRETNEKLFF,TGTGCCAGCAAACGGGAGACTAATGAAAAACTGTTTTTT
once,TRBV3-1/TRBV3-2,TRBJ1-2,NA,CASSQDTGHYGYTF,TGTGCCAGCAGCCAAGATACGGGGCACTATGGCTACACCTTC
NA,TRBV6-6,TRBJ1-1,TRBD1,CASTRQGRLYTEAFF,TGTGCCAGCACCCGACAGGGTCGGTTATACACTGAAGCTTTCTTT
NA,TRBV9,TRBJ2-3,TRBD2,CASSVELAGGSDTQYF,TGTGCCAGCAGCGTAGAACTAGCGGGAGGGTCAGATACGCAGTATTTT
NA,TRBV19,TRBJ2-6,NA,CASSRTRVLGSGANVLTF,TGTGCCAGTAGTAGAACCAGGGTACTGGGCTCTGGGGCCAACGTCCTGACTTTC
few,TRBV18,TRBJ2-7,NA,CASAPLSGRTTYEQYF,TGTGCCAGCGCCCCCCTGTCGGGACGAACAACCTACGAGCAGTACTTC
NA,TRBV9,TRBJ1-2,NA,CASSVDQGDGYTF,TGTGCCAGCAGCGTAGACCAGGGTGATGGCTACACCTTC
NA,TRBV2,TRBJ2-3,NA,CASRRDFYTRTDTQYF,TGTGCCAGCAGACGGGACTTTTACACCCGCACAGATACGCAGTATTTT
NA,TRBV4-3,TRBJ1-5,TRBD1,CASSQDRGRFQPQHF,TGCGCCAGCAGCCAAGACAGGGGGCGATTTCAGCCCCAGCATTTT
NA,TRBV30,TRBJ1-4,NA,CAWSTDLTREKLFF,TGTGCCTGGAGTACGGACTTAACCCGTGAAAAACTGTTTTTT
NA,TRBV12-3/TRBV12-4,TRBJ1-5,NA,CASTMGHGQPQHF,TGTGCCAGCACCATGGGACATGGGCAGCCCCAGCATTTT
once,TRBV7-2,TRBJ2-5,NA,CASSLAINLAGAETQYF,TGTGCCAGCAGCTTAGCGATCAACCTTGCGGGGGCAGAGACCCAGTACTTC
NA,TRBV7-9,TRBJ1-5,NA,CASSSHGQPQHF,TGTGCCAGCAGCTCGCATGGGCAGCCCCAGCATTTT
NA,TRBV10-3,TRBJ2-1,TRBD1,CAIRADRVGNEQFF,TGTGCCATCAGGGCGGACAGGGTGGGCAATGAGCAGTTCTTC
few,TRBV12-5,TRBJ1-5,TRBD1,CASGSTGLNQPQHF,TGTGCTAGTGGGTCGACAGGGTTGAATCAGCCCCAGCATTTT
once,TRBV2,TRBJ1-4,NA,CASELDRPTNEKLFF,TGTGCCAGCGAACTCGACAGACCAACTAATGAAAAACTGTTTTTT
NA,TRBV4-3,TRBJ2-1,NA,CASSQDHRINEQFF,TGCGCCAGCAGCCAAGATCACAGAATCAATGAGCAGTTCTTC
NA,TRBV5-1,TRBJ1-2,TRBD1,CASSLGQGNYGYTF,TGCGCCAGCAGCTTAGGACAGGGTAACTATGGCTACACCTTC
NA,TRBV11-2,TRBJ2-5,TRBD2,CASRTPSGLAGETQYF,TGTGCCAGCAGAACCCCGTCGGGACTAGCGGGAGAGACCCAGTACTTC
NA,TRBV15,TRBJ2-7,TRBD2,CATSRLAGAVYEQYF,TGTGCCACCAGCCGATTAGCGGGGGCGGTCTACGAGCAGTACTTC
NA,TRBV5-5,TRBJ1-4,NA,CASSLEQGGEKLFF,TGTGCCAGCAGCTTGGAACAGGGAGGTGAAAAACTGTTTTTT
NA,TRBV7-9,TRBJ1-1,NA,CASRGGGIDTEAFF,TGTGCCAGCAGAGGCGGGGGGATAGACACTGAAGCTTTCTTT
once,TRBV4-1,TRBJ1-5,TRBD1,CASSRGQGLGSGNQPQHF,TGCGCCAGCAGCCGCGGACAGGGGTTGGGAAGTGGCAATCAGCCCCAGCATTTT
NA,TRBV5-4,TRBJ1-2,NA,CASSQGQNYGYTF,TGTGCCAGCAGCCAAGGACAGAACTATGGCTACACCTTC
NA,TRBV5-4,TRBJ2-3,TRBD2,CASSFGGSLTDTQYF,TGTGCCAGCAGCTTCGGGGGGTCCCTCACAGATACGCAGTATTTT
NA,TRBV7-8,TRBJ1-3,NA,CASSLGGQGPYF,TGTGCCAGCAGCTTAGGTGGGCAGGGGCCATATTTT
NA,TRBV7-9,TRBJ1-3,NA,CASSLLRGSGNTIYF,TGTGCCAGCAGCTTACTCCGGGGCTCTGGAAACACCATATATTTT
NA,TRBV4-3,TRBJ1-4,NA,CASSPEGVEKLFF,TGCGCCAGCAGCCCTGAGGGGGTTGAAAAACTGTTTTTT
NA,TRBV24-1,TRBJ2-2,NA,CATSDVGAGELFF,TGTGCCACCAGTGACGTAGGGGCCGGGGAGCTGTTTTTT
NA,TRBV2,TRBJ1-1,NA,CASSGGVNTEAFF,TGTGCCAGCAGTGGGGGGGTGAACACTGAAGCTTTCTTT
NA,TRBV2,TRBJ1-1,NA,CASSERWGGTEAFF,TGTGCCAGCAGTGAAAGGTGGGGGGGGACTGAAGCTTTCTTT
NA,TRBV4-1,TRBJ1-5,TRBD1,CASSQDIRTGIYSNQPQHF,TGCGCCAGCAGCCAAGATATTCGGACAGGGATCTATAGCAATCAGCCCCAGCATTTT
NA,TRBV2,TRBJ1-1,TRBD1,CASMGTGGTEAFF,TGTGCCAGCATGGGGACAGGGGGTACTGAAGCTTTCTTT
NA,TRBV4-1,TRBJ2-1,TRBD1,CASSRGGLVRGNEQFF,TGCGCCAGCAGCCGAGGGGGCCTCGTAAGGGGCAATGAGCAGTTCTTC
NA,TRBV5-6,TRBJ1-1,NA,CASSLGREGAFF,TGTGCCAGCAGCTTGGGGAGAGAAGGAGCTTTCTTT
once,TRBV2,TRBJ2-5,NA,CASSRLETQYF,TGTGCCAGCTCGAGGCTGGAGACCCAGTACTTC
NA,TRBV5-1,TRBJ2-3,NA,CASSYTMGGTDTQYF,TGCGCCAGCAGCTACACGATGGGGGGCACAGATACGCAGTATTTT
NA,TRBV5-8,TRBJ2-3,NA,CASPTLIMTDQTSTDTQYF,TGTGCCAGCCCTACCTTAATAATGACAGACCAAACCTCCACAGATACGCAGTATTTT
NA,TRBV7-2,TRBJ2-3,NA,CASSLYTDTQYF,TGTGCCAGCAGCCTCTACACAGATACGCAGTATTTT
NA,TRBV4-2,TRBJ1-2,NA,CASSQGAGTNYGYTF,TGTGCCAGCAGCCAAGGGGCAGGGACGAACTATGGCTACACCTTC
few,TRBV10-3,TRBJ2-7,NA,CAISAPGLKGDEQYF,TGTGCCATCAGCGCGCCTGGACTCAAGGGCGACGAGCAGTACTTC
NA,TRBV9,TRBJ2-7,NA,CASSYRDSEGYEQYF,TGTGCCAGCAGCTACCGGGACTCGGAGGGCTACGAGCAGTACTTC
NA,TRBV28,TRBJ2-3,TRBD2,CASSRPSGGKDTQYF,TGTGCCAGCAGTAGACCTAGCGGGGGAAAAGATACGCAGTATTTT
NA,TRBV5-4,TRBJ1-1,NA,CASSRDANTEAFF,TGTGCCAGCAGTAGGGACGCGAACACTGAAGCTTTCTTT